Presented here are 27 T cell receptor beta chains from one specimen sequenced in a study of cytomegalovirus exposure and HLA in healthy donors. PCR used 60 Vbeta primers and 13 Jbeta primers. TCRdb's table, derived via immunoSEQ multiplex PCR, lists solely in-frame clones and lacks some. The table gives some 120,000 clones; the top ten clones make up around 2.9% of it. Sequenced: PBMCs. These receptor sequences come from a man aged 25 to 45 in good health and CMV-seronegative.

The chain is built from TRBV6-1 and TRBJ2-1, with 7 bases aligning to TRBD1. Germline CDR1 MNHNS, CDR2 SASEGT. The CDR3 spans 15 residues. V gave up 5 bases and J gave up 1 base; unmatched junction bases: 5. CDR3 residues: CASSPTGASYNEQFF. DNA of the CDR3: TGTGCCAGCAGTCCCACAGGGGCTTCCTACAATGAGCAGTTCTTC.

The J gene is TRBJ2-7, the V gene TRBV10-3, with TRBD2 identical over 14 bases. The CDR3 totals 19 residues. Trimming removed 3 bases from V and 2 bases from J; junction bases left unmatched: 12. Germline CDR1 ENHRY, CDR2 SYGVKD. CDR3 bases: TGTGCCATCAGTGATCCGGGACTAGCGGGAGCCTCTTTAACCTACGAGCAGTACTTC. Protein sequence: CAISDPGLAGASLTYEQYF.

This chain connects TRBV2 to TRBJ1-5, with D possibly matching TRBD1 (6 bases). Germline CDR1 is SNHLY and CDR2 is FYNNEI. The CDR3 is made up of 13 amino acids. Trimming left V 6 bases short and J 0 bases short, with 6 bases between. CDR3 DNA sequence: TGTGCCAGCAGGGACAGTAGCAATCAGCCCCAGCATTTT. Residues: CASRDSSNQPQHF.

This rearrangement joins TRBV6-4 to TRBJ1-5; D gene ambiguous. The CDR3 runs to 13 residues. V was trimmed by 3 bases and J by 5 bases, leaving 8 bases between them. Germline CDR1 MRHNA, CDR2 SNTAGT. The CDR3, as DNA: TGTGCCAGCAGTGAGAATGGAGATCAGCCCCAGCATTTT. It translates to CASSENGDQPQHF.

The rearrangement uses TRBV30 and TRBJ1-5, with 7 positions matching TRBD1. Per germline, CDR1 GTSNPN and CDR2 SVGIG (reference sequence). This CDR3 has 12 amino acids. The V segment lost 5 bases and the J segment 6 bases; nucleotides outside the gene matches: 4. CDR3: CAWDRAGQPQHF. The CDR3, as DNA: TGTGCCTGGGACAGGGCGGGTCAGCCCCAGCATTTT.

The chain links TRBV10-3 to TRBJ1-5; TRBD1 matches 7 bases. The germline V gene encodes CDR1 ENHRY and CDR2 SYGVKD. This CDR3 spans 14 amino acids. Trimming removed 4 bases from V and 2 bases from J; junction bases left unmatched: 2. CDR3 residues: CAISVDRGNQPQHF. As DNA, the CDR3 is TGTGCCATCAGTGTCGACAGGGGCAATCAGCCCCAGCATTTT.

V is TRBV30 and J is TRBJ2-1; TRBD2 matches at 7 bases. This CDR3 has 16 residues. CDR1 and CDR2 from the germline V gene are GTSNPN and SVGIG (reference sequence). J was trimmed by 5 bases and V by 0 bases; bases with no gene match: 10. CDR3 sequence: CAWSVRGSGINNEQFF. The CDR3, as DNA: TGTGCCTGGAGTGTACGGGGAAGCGGGATAAACAATGAGCAGTTCTTC.

For the CDR3, the DNA is TGTGCCAGCAGCATAGGAGGGGCCCAGATGGATACGCAGTATTTT. Translated, it gives CASSIGGAQMDTQYF. The rearrangement uses TRBV21-1 and TRBJ2-3; the D segment call TRBD2 is taken from the table without a DNA check. TRBV21-1 is a pseudogene segment. This CDR3 comprises 15 residues.

V usage is TRBV4-1 and J usage is TRBJ1-4; D ambiguous. Germline CDR1 reads MGHRA; CDR2 reads YSYEKL. CDR3 length equals 16 residues. V dropped 0 bases and J dropped 8 bases, with 16 bases sitting between them. CDR3 nucleotide sequence: TGCGCCAGCAGCCAAGATGTCGTCACTGAAGCGGAAAAACTGTTTTTT. Translating it yields CASSQDVVTEAEKLFF.

V gene TRBV7-3 combines with J gene TRBJ1-1, with TRBD1 matching over 7 bases. Germline assignment: CDR1 SGHTA and CDR2 FQGTGA. V was pared by 5 bases and J by 0 bases, with 6 bases of the junction left unmatched. This CDR3 spans 15 amino acids. This chain's CDR3 is CASSPGTAMNTEAFF. The CDR3 coding sequence is TGTGCCAGCAGCCCCGGGACAGCCATGAACACTGAAGCTTTCTTT.

The rearrangement joins TRBV28 to TRBJ2-3; 7 bases agree with TRBD2. Germline V gene lookup returns CDR1 MDHEN and CDR2 SYDVKM. With V trimmed by 5 bases and J by 7 bases, 6 bases remained unmatched. The CDR3 extends over 13 amino acids. The CDR3: CASSVPGGNTQYF. CDR3 DNA: TGTGCCAGCAGTGTTCCCGGGGGGAATACGCAGTATTTT.

This chain uses TRBV19 with TRBJ2-3; 7 nucleotides line up with TRBD2. CDR3 length equals 15 residues. V trimming: 1 base; J trimming: 4 bases; junction bases outside the gene matches: 5. Germline V gives CDR1 LNHDA, CDR2 SQIVND (reference sequence). CDR3 coding DNA: TGTGCCAGTAGTATAGGGGGCGGGAGTGCAGATACGCAGTATTTT. Translation: CASSIGGGSADTQYF.

The genes are TRBV27 and TRBJ1-1, with a possible D match to TRBD1 (6 bases). Per germline, CDR1 MNHEY and CDR2 SMNVEV (reference sequence). CDR3 length equals 13 residues. Trimming pared 8 bases from V and 4 bases from J, leaving 14 bases between. The CDR3 loop is CASGPGGPTEAFF. CDR3 coding DNA: TGTGCCAGCGGACCGGGGGGCCCCACTGAAGCTTTCTTT.

V and J are TRBV28 and TRBJ2-6; possibly TRBD1 for D (6 bases). Germline CDR1 MDHEN, CDR2 SYDVKM. Trimming pared 2 bases from V and 4 bases from J, leaving 15 bases between. This CDR3 has 17 residues. The CDR3 reads CASSLSRGSRGANVLTF. In DNA, the CDR3 is TGTGCCAGCAGTTTAAGTAGGGGGAGTCGGGGGGCCAACGTCCTGACTTTC. The full variable domain, with the rest looked up from reference TRBV28 and TRBJ2-6, is DVKVTQSSRYLVKRTGEKVFLECVQDMDHENMFWYRQDPGLGLRLIYFSYDVKMKEKGDIPEGYSVSREKKERFSLILESASTNQTSMYLCASSLSRGSRGANVLTFGAGSRLTVL.

The chain links TRBV5-4 to TRBJ2-1, with unresolved D. The CDR3 extends over 14 amino acids. Trimming left V 1 base short and J 4 bases short, with 9 bases between. CDR1 SGHNT and CDR2 YYREEE come from the germline V gene (reference sequence). CDR3 region: CASSLRSSYNEQFF. The CDR3 coding sequence is TGTGCCAGCAGCTTGAGGAGCAGTTACAATGAGCAGTTCTTC.

The V gene is TRBV5-1, the J gene TRBJ2-7, with D perhaps TRBD2 (5 bases). The ends were cut back, 0 bases at V and 0 bases at J, with 10 bases in the middle. Germline CDR1 is SGHRS and CDR2 is YFSETQ. The CDR3 is 15 residues long. The CDR3 here is CASSLEASSSYEQYF. The CDR3 bases are TGCGCCAGCAGCTTGGAGGCTAGCAGCTCCTACGAGCAGTACTTC.

The V call is TRBV18, the J call TRBJ2-3, with TRBD1 as a possible D gene (5 bases). Trimming pared 4 bases from V and 5 bases from J, leaving 16 bases between. Germline CDR1 reads KGHSH; CDR2 reads LQKENI. The CDR3 covers 15 residues. CDR3 in amino acids: CASSQDQGKGDTQYF. Here the CDR3 DNA reads TGTGCCAGCTCACAAGACCAGGGTAAGGGAGATACGCAGTATTTT. Supplemented by reference TRBV18 and TRBJ2-3, the full variable domain reads NAGVMQNPRHLVRRRGQEARLRCSPMKGHSHVYWYRQLPEEGLKFMVYLQKENIIDESGMPKERFSAEFPKEGPSILRIQQVVRGDSAAYFCASSQDQGKGDTQYFGPGTRLTVL.

The chain couples TRBV5-4 to TRBJ2-1; 8 nucleotides agree with TRBD2. Germline CDR1 SGHNT, CDR2 YYREEE (reference sequence). V dropped 4 bases and J dropped 0; count of bases not matched to a gene: 3. This CDR3 has 15 residues. The CDR3 DNA reads as TGTGCCAGCAGCAGCGGGAGTAGCTCCTACAATGAGCAGTTCTTC. Translating gives CASSSGSSSYNEQFF.

The gene calls are TRBV11-2 and TRBJ2-3, with 9 bases aligning to TRBD2. The CDR3 consists of 18 residues. V lost 0 bases to trimming and J lost 6 bases; unmatched junction nucleotides: 13. Germline-derived CDR1 and CDR2 are SGHAT and FQNNGV. The DNA of the CDR3 is TGTGCCAGCAGCTTAGATCTAGGTCTAGCGGGATTCCGGGATACGCAGTATTTT. Translated, it gives CASSLDLGLAGFRDTQYF.

This chain joins TRBV7-2 and TRBJ2-2; perhaps TRBD1 as D (5 bases). Trimming took off 3 bases at V and 4 bases at J, with 9 bases between the two ends. The CDR3 totals 14 residues. The germline V gene encodes CDR1 SGHTA and CDR2 FQGNSA. The CDR3 loop reads CASSLSRVTGELFF. For the CDR3, the DNA is TGTGCCAGCAGCTTGTCCAGGGTCACCGGGGAGCTGTTTTTT.

The gene calls are TRBV20-1 and TRBJ2-7, with D hard to call. The CDR3 spans 10 residues. Germline CDR1 DFQATT, CDR2 SNEGSKA (reference sequence). V was pared by 5 bases and J by 7 bases, with 9 bases between. This CDR3 is CSAAKEEQYF. The CDR3 DNA reads as TGCAGTGCTGCTAAAGAAGAGCAGTACTTC.

The CDR3 region is CASTSGDGYTF. The CDR3 region has the DNA TGTGCCAGCACCTCGGGGGATGGCTACACCTTC. V gene TRBV6-5 combines with J gene TRBJ1-2; tentatively, D is TRBD1 (5 bases). Germline lookup yields CDR1 MNHEY and CDR2 SVGAGI. This CDR3 region has 11 residues. Trimming stripped 7 bases from V and 6 bases from J, with 9 bases between.

The genes are TRBV2 and TRBJ2-2; D is ambiguous. CDR3 size: 11 residues. Trimming left V 6 bases short and J 7 bases short, with 6 bases between. Germline lookup yields CDR1 SNHLY and CDR2 FYNNEI. This chain's CDR3 is CASSYSGELFF. CDR3 bases: TGTGCCAGCAGCTATAGCGGGGAGCTGTTTTTT.

The chain combines TRBV18 with TRBJ2-1, with 10 bases aligning to TRBD2. V lost 5 bases, J lost 7 bases, and 2 bases stayed unmatched. This CDR3 has 13 amino acids. Germline loops: CDR1 KGHSH, CDR2 LQKENI. CDR3 coding DNA: TGTGCCAGCTCAGAAGCGGGAGGGAATGAGCAGTTCTTC. The encoded protein is CASSEAGGNEQFF.

The chain joins TRBV29-1 to TRBJ2-7, with TRBD1 matching 7 bases. This CDR3 is 13 amino acids long. Germline CDR1 reads SQVTM; CDR2 reads ANQGSEA. After removal of 3 bases from V and 2 bases from J, the junction contained 4 bases not matched to a gene. The CDR3 protein is CSVETGSAYEQYF. DNA of the CDR3: TGCAGCGTTGAGACAGGGTCCGCCTACGAGCAGTACTTC.

The J gene is TRBJ2-3, the V gene TRBV5-1, with a tentative D call TRBD1 (6 bases). The V gene lost 4 bases and the J gene lost 1 base, with 13 bases spanning the gap. Germline values: CDR1 SGHRS, CDR2 YFSETQ. The CDR3 is made up of 15 amino acids. The CDR3 DNA sequence: TGCGCCAGCAGCGGCTTACAGGGAGGCACAGATACGCAGTATTTT. Translated, it gives CASSGLQGGTDTQYF.

V and J are TRBV6-1 and TRBJ1-1; no clear D. V was pared by 2 bases and J by 7 bases, with 5 bases between. Germline V gene data show CDR1 as MNHNS and CDR2 as SASEGT. This CDR3 region has 11 residues. CDR3 coding DNA: TGTGCCAGCAGTGAACGGAGTGAAGCTTTCTTT. Residues: CASSERSEAFF.